Given below is one T cell receptor (beta chain) in context. What it recognizes is unknown. CDR1 is KGHSH, CDR2 LQKENI, per germline. Trimming removed 1 base at V and 7 bases at J, with 16 bases between. This CDR3 comprises 16 residues. One entry per CDR3 protein results from TCRdb running MiXCR on the RT-PCR reads. Among roughly 790,000 distinct CDR3 sequences listed, about 20% were seen once. This entry comes from a study of response to subunit inactivated influenza vaccine. Study-wide results and caveats: Authors suggested that a seasonal influenza vaccination recruits few new T cells each time.

The sample here was PBMCs from blood, taken 5 days after vaccination. The source of this sequence is a man in his fifties or sixties who received an inactivated influenza vaccine. The chain is built from TRBV18 and TRBJ2-2; maybe TRBD1 (5 bases). The CDR3 loop is CASSPLGQGPFGELFF. In nucleotides, the CDR3 is TGTGCCAGCTCACCACTCGGTCAGGGCCCGTTCGGGGAGCTGTTTTTT. Full variable domain (remainder filled in from reference TRBV18 and TRBJ2-2): NAGVMQNPRHLVRRRGQEARLRCSPMKGHSHVYWYRQLPEEGLKFMVYLQKENIIDESGMPKERFSAEFPKEGPSILRIQQVVRGDSAAYFCASSPLGQGPFGELFFGEGSRLTVL.